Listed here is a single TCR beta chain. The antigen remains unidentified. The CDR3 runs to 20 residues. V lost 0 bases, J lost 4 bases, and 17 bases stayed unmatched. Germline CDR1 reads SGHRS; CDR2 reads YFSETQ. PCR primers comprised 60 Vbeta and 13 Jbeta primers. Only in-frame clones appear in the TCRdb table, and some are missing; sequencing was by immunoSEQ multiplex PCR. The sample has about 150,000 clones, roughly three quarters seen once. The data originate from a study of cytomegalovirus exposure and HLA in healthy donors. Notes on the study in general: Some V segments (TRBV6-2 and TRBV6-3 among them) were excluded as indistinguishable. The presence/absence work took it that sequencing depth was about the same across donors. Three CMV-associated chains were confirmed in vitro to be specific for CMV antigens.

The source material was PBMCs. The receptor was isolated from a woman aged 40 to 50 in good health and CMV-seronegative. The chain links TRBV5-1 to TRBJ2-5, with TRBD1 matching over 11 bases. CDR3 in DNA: TGCGCCAGCAGCTTGGCCGGACCGGGACAGGGGGTGTTAAGGGGAGAGACCCAGTACTTC. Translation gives CASSLAGPGQGVLRGETQYF.